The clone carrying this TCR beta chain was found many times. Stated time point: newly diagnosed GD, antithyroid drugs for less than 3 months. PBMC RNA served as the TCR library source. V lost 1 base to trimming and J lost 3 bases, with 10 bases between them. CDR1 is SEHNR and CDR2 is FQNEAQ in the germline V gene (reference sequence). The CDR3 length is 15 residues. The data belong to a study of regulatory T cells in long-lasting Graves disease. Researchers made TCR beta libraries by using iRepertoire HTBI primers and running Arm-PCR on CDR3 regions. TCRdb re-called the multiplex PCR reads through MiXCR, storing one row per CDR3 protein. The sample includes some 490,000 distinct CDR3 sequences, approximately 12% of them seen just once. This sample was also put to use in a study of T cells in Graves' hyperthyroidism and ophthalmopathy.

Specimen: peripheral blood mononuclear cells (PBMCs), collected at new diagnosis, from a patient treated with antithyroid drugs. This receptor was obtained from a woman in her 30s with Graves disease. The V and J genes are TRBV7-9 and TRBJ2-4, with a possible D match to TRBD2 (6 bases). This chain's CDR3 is CASSLVLGGKNIQYF. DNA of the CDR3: TGTGCCAGCAGCTTAGTGCTGGGGGGCAAAAACATTCAGTACTTC. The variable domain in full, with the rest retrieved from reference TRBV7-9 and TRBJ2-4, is DTGVSQNPRHKITKRGQNVTFRCDPISEHNRLYWYRQTLGQGPEFLTYFQNEAQLEKSRLLSDRFSAERPKGSFSTLEIQRTEQGDSAMYLCASSLVLGGKNIQYFGAGTRLSVL.